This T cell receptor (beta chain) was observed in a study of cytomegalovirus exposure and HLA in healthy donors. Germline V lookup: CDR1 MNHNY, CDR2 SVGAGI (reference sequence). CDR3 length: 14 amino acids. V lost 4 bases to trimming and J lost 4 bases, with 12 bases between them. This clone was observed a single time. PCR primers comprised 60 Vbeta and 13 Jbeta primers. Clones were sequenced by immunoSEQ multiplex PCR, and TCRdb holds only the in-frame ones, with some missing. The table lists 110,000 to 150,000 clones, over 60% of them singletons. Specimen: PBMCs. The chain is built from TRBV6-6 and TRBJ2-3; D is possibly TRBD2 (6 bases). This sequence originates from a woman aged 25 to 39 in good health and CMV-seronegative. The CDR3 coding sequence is TGTGCCAGCAGTTCCCGACTAGGTTCAGATACGCAGTATTTT. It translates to CASSSRLGSDTQYF.